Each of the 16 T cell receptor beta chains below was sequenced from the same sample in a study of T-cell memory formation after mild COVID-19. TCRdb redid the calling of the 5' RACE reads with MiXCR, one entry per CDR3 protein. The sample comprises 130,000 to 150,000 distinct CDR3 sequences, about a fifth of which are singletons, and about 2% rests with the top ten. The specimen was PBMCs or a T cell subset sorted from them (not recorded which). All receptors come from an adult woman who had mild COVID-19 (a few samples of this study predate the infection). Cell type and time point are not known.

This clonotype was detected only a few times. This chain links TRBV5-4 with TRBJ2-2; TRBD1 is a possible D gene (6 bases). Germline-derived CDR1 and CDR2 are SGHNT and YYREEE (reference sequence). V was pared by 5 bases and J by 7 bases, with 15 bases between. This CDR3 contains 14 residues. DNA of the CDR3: TGTGCCAGCAGTCCCAGGGGTACGAGCGGGGAGCTGTTTTTT. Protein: CASSPRGTSGELFF.

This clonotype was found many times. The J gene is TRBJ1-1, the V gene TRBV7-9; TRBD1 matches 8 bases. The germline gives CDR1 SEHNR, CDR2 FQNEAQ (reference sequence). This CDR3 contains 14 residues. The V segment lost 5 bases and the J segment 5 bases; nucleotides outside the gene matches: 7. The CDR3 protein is CASSITGGWTEAFF. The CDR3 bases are TGTGCCAGCAGCATTACAGGGGGATGGACTGAAGCTTTCTTT.

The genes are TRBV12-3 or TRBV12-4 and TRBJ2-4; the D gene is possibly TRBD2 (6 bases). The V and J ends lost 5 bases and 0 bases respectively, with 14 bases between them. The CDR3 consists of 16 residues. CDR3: CASSIRGGAAKNIQYF. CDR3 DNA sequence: TGTGCCAGCAGTATAAGGGGAGGAGCAGCCAAAAACATTCAGTACTTC.

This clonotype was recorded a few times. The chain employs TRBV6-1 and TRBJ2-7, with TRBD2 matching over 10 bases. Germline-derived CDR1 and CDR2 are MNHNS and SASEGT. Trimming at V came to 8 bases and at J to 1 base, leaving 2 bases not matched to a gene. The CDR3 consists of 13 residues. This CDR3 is CASGGLASYEQYF. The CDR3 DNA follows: TGTGCCAGCGGGGGACTAGCGTCCTACGAGCAGTACTTC.

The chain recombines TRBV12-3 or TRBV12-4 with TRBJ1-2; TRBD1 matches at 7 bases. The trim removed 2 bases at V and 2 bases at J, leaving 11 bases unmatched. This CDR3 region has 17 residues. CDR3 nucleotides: TGTGCCAGCAGTTTAAACCCTTTTATCAGGGGGAACTATGGCTACACCTTC. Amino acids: CASSLNPFIRGNYGYTF.

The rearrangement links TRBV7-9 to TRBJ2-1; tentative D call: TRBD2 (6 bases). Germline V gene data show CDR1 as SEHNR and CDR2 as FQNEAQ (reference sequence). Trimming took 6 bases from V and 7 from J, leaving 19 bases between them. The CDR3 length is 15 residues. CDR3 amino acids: CASRPGLGTFNEQFF. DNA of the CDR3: TGTGCCAGCAGACCGGGACTCGGGACTTTTAATGAGCAGTTCTTC.

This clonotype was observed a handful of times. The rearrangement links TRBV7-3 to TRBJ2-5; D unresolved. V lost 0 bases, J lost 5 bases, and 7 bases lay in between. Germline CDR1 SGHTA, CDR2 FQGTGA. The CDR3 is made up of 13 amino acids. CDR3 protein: CASSLTLGETQYF. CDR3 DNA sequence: TGTGCCAGCAGCTTAACACTCGGCGAGACCCAGTACTTC.

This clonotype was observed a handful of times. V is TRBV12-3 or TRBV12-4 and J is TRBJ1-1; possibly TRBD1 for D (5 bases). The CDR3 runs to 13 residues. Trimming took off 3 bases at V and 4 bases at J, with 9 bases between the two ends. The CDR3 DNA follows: TGTGCCAGCAGTTTCTCAGGGTTCACTGAAGCTTTCTTT. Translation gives CASSFSGFTEAFF.

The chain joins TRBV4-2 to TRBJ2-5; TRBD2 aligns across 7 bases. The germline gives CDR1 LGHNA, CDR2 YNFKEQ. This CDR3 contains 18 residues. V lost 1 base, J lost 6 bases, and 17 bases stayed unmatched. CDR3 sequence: CASSQVRLAQSGGKTQYF. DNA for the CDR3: TGTGCCAGCAGCCAAGTCCGACTAGCCCAGTCTGGGGGAAAGACCCAGTACTTC.

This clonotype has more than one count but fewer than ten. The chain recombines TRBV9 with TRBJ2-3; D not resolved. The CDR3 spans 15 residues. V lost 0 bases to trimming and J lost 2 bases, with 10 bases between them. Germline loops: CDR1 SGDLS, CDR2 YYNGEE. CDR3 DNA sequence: TGTGCCAGCAGCGTAGGTACGGTTTTCACAGATACGCAGTATTTT. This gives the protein CASSVGTVFTDTQYF. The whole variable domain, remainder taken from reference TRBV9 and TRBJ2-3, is DSGVTQTPKHLITATGQRVTLRCSPRSGDLSVYWYQQSLDQGLQFLIQYYNGEERAKGNILERFSAQQFPDLHSELNLSSLELGDSALYFCASSVGTVFTDTQYFGPGTRLTVL.

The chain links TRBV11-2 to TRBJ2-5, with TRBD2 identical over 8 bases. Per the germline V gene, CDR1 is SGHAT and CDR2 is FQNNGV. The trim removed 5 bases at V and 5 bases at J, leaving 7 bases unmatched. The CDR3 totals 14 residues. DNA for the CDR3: TGTGCCAGCAGCCAAGCGGGAGTCTGGGAGACCCAGTACTTC. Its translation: CASSQAGVWETQYF.

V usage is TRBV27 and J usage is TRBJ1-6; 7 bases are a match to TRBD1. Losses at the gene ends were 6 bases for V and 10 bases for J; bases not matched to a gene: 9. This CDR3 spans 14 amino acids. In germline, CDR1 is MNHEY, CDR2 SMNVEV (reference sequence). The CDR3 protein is CASRKTGLSSPLHF. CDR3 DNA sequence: TGTGCCAGCAGAAAGACAGGGCTGAGCTCACCCCTCCACTTT.

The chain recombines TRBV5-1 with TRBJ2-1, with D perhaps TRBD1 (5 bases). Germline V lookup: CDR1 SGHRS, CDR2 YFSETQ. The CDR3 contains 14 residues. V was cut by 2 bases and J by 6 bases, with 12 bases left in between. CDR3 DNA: TGCGCCAGCAGCTTCGGACAAGGCGTCAATGAGCAGTTCTTC. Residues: CASSFGQGVNEQFF.

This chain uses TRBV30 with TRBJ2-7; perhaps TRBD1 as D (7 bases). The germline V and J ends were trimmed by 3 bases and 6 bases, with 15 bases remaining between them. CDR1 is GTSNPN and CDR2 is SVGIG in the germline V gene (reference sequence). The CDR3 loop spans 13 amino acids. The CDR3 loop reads CAWSGTVGGEQYF. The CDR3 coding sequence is TGTGCCTGGAGCGGGACAGTGGGAGGCGAGCAGTACTTC.

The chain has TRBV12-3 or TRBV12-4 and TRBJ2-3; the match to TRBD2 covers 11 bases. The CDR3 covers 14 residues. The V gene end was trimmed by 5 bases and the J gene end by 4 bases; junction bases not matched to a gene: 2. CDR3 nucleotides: TGTGCCAGCAGTCGACTAGCGGGGTCAGATACGCAGTATTTT. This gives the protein CASSRLAGSDTQYF.

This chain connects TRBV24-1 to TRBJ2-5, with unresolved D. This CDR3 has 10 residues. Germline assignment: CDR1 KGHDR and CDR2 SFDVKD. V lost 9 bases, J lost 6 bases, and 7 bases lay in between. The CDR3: CATVHKTQYF. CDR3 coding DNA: TGTGCCACCGTCCACAAGACCCAGTACTTC.